This is a list of T cell receptor beta chains from one sample in a study of control samples from healthy donors and cancer patients. Clones were sequenced by immunoSEQ multiplex PCR, and TCRdb holds only the in-frame ones, with some missing. The top ten hold 8% of the sample, which has 85,000 to 100,000 clones, over 85% seen once. Sequencing was carried out using blood. Every receptor here comes from a man aged 18 to 29 in good health. Both conserved end residues are part of each CDR3. A D gene is named only where the DNA matches it firmly. Where a row states a size, it is once, few, many or the class of an expanded clone; other rows omit it.

d_gene: TRBD2
abundance: NA
v_gene: TRBV9
j_gene: TRBJ2-7
CDR3aa: CASSVASGSGYEQYF
CDR3nt: TGTGCCAGCAGCGTAGCTAGCGGGAGCGGCTACGAGCAGTACTTC

d_gene: TRBD1
abundance: NA
v_gene: TRBV6-6
j_gene: TRBJ1-5
CDR3aa: CASSYWDRGDQPQHF
CDR3nt: TGTGCCAGCAGTTATTGGGACAGGGGTGATCAGCCCCAGCATTTT

d_gene: NA
abundance: NA
v_gene: TRBV7-9
j_gene: TRBJ1-1
CDR3aa: CASSLGGAMNTEAFF
CDR3nt: TGTGCCAGCAGCTTAGGCGGAGCCATGAACACTGAAGCTTTCTTT

d_gene: NA
abundance: NA
v_gene: TRBV6-5
j_gene: TRBJ1-5
CDR3aa: CASSPQGLSNQPQHF
CDR3nt: TGTGCCAGCAGCCCCCAGGGTCTTAGCAATCAGCCCCAGCATTTT

d_gene: TRBD2
abundance: few
v_gene: TRBV5-4
j_gene: TRBJ2-2
CDR3aa: CASSSSGANTGELFF
CDR3nt: TGTGCCAGCAGCTCTAGCGGGGCGAACACCGGGGAGCTGTTTTTT

d_gene: NA
abundance: NA
v_gene: TRBV9
j_gene: TRBJ2-1
CDR3aa: CASSAGQGAIEQFF
CDR3nt: TGTGCCAGCAGCGCCGGACAAGGGGCGATTGAGCAGTTCTTC

d_gene: TRBD2
abundance: NA
v_gene: TRBV5-6
j_gene: TRBJ2-1
CDR3aa: CASSAAGGGEQFF
CDR3nt: TGTGCCAGCAGCGCAGCGGGCGGGGGGGAGCAGTTCTTC

d_gene: TRBD2
abundance: NA
v_gene: TRBV4-3
j_gene: TRBJ2-7
CDR3aa: CASSQDSTSGAYEQYF
CDR3nt: TGCGCCAGCAGCCAAGATTCAACTAGCGGGGCCTACGAGCAGTACTTC

d_gene: NA
abundance: NA
v_gene: TRBV5-6
j_gene: TRBJ1-4
CDR3aa: CASSARGVEEKLFF
CDR3nt: TGTGCCAGCAGTGCGAGGGGGGTTGAGGAAAAACTGTTTTTT

d_gene: TRBD1
abundance: NA
v_gene: TRBV19
j_gene: TRBJ1-4
CDR3aa: CASSVKQGALNGKLFF
CDR3nt: TGTGCCAGTAGCGTCAAACAGGGGGCGCTAAACGGAAAACTGTTTTTT

d_gene: TRBD1
abundance: NA
v_gene: TRBV30
j_gene: TRBJ1-2
CDR3aa: CAWAWTGLFYGYTF
CDR3nt: TGTGCCTGGGCCTGGACAGGGCTCTTCTATGGCTACACCTTC

d_gene: NA
abundance: NA
v_gene: TRBV7-2
j_gene: TRBJ1-2
CDR3aa: CASSSWGAVGYTF
CDR3nt: TGTGCCAGCAGCTCGTGGGGGGCAGTTGGCTACACCTTC

d_gene: TRBD1
abundance: NA
v_gene: TRBV7-9
j_gene: TRBJ1-2
CDR3aa: CASSKTGGGYGYTF
CDR3nt: TGTGCCAGCAGCAAAACAGGGGGCGGCTATGGCTACACCTTC

d_gene: TRBD1
abundance: NA
v_gene: TRBV30
j_gene: TRBJ2-1
CDR3aa: CARDRGSYNEQFF
CDR3nt: TGTGCCCGGGACAGGGGCTCCTACAATGAGCAGTTCTTC

d_gene: NA
abundance: NA
v_gene: TRBV5-4
j_gene: TRBJ1-2
CDR3aa: CASSSGNKVWGYTF
CDR3nt: TGTGCCAGCAGCTCCGGGAATAAAGTATGGGGCTACACCTTC

d_gene: NA
abundance: NA
v_gene: TRBV4-1
j_gene: TRBJ1-2
CDR3aa: CASSQDGGSYGYTF
CDR3nt: TGCGCCAGCAGCCAAGATGGGGGGAGCTATGGCTACACCTTC

d_gene: NA
abundance: NA
v_gene: TRBV6-2/TRBV6-3
j_gene: TRBJ1-1
CDR3aa: CASSPEGWAAFF
CDR3nt: TGTGCCAGCAGCCCAGAGGGTTGGGCAGCTTTCTTT

d_gene: NA
abundance: NA
v_gene: TRBV12-3/TRBV12-4
j_gene: TRBJ1-5
CDR3aa: CASSSHASQPQHF
CDR3nt: TGTGCCAGCAGTTCGCACGCCAGTCAGCCCCAGCATTTT

d_gene: NA
abundance: NA
v_gene: TRBV7-2
j_gene: TRBJ1-3
CDR3aa: CASSSAGHLGNTIYF
CDR3nt: TGTGCCAGCAGCTCCGCCGGACACCTAGGAAACACCATATATTTT

d_gene: TRBD2
abundance: NA
v_gene: TRBV7-2
j_gene: TRBJ2-1
CDR3aa: CASSLGPLGASGGNEQFF
CDR3nt: TGTGCCAGCAGCTTAGGCCCCCTCGGGGCAAGCGGGGGCAATGAGCAGTTCTTC

d_gene: NA
abundance: once
v_gene: TRBV19
j_gene: TRBJ1-1
CDR3aa: CASSIELNEGEAFF
CDR3nt: TGTGCCAGTAGTATCGAACTCAACGAGGGTGAAGCTTTCTTT

d_gene: TRBD1
abundance: NA
v_gene: TRBV6-5
j_gene: TRBJ1-4
CDR3aa: CASTRDRGEKLFF
CDR3nt: TGTGCCAGTACCCGGGACAGGGGTGAAAAACTGTTTTTT

d_gene: NA
abundance: NA
v_gene: TRBV5-4
j_gene: TRBJ1-2
CDR3aa: CASSLNSDYGYTF
CDR3nt: TGTGCCAGCAGCTTGAACTCCGACTATGGCTACACCTTC

d_gene: TRBD1
abundance: few
v_gene: TRBV2
j_gene: TRBJ2-7
CDR3aa: CASTHGQGAPHEQYF
CDR3nt: TGTGCCAGCACTCATGGACAGGGGGCCCCTCACGAGCAGTACTTC

d_gene: NA
abundance: once
v_gene: TRBV27
j_gene: TRBJ2-3
CDR3aa: CASSFQRRSTDTQYF
CDR3nt: TGTGCCAGCAGTTTCCAGCGGCGAAGCACAGATACGCAGTATTTT

d_gene: NA
abundance: NA
v_gene: TRBV3-1/TRBV3-2
j_gene: TRBJ2-7
CDR3aa: CASSQEGGGRAGEQYF
CDR3nt: TGTGCCAGCAGCCAAGAAGGGGGGGGCAGGGCGGGAGAGCAGTACTTC

d_gene: NA
abundance: NA
v_gene: TRBV2
j_gene: TRBJ1-1
CDR3aa: CASRLAGLNTEAFF
CDR3nt: TGTGCCAGCAGATTGGCAGGGTTGAACACTGAAGCTTTCTTT

d_gene: NA
abundance: NA
v_gene: TRBV15
j_gene: TRBJ2-7
CDR3aa: CATSRGQGSAYEQYF
CDR3nt: TGTGCCACCAGCAGAGGCCAGGGCTCTGCCTACGAGCAGTACTTC

d_gene: TRBD2
abundance: NA
v_gene: TRBV7-3
j_gene: TRBJ2-3
CDR3aa: CASSSSLAGADTQYF
CDR3nt: TGTGCCAGCAGCTCCTCACTAGCGGGAGCAGATACGCAGTATTTT

d_gene: TRBD1
abundance: NA
v_gene: TRBV9
j_gene: TRBJ1-2
CDR3aa: CASSPQGQVGYGYTF
CDR3nt: TGTGCCAGCAGCCCCCAAGGACAGGTTGGCTATGGCTACACCTTC

d_gene: TRBD2
abundance: NA
v_gene: TRBV10-2
j_gene: TRBJ2-7
CDR3aa: CASSDSGGPYEQYF
CDR3nt: TGCGCCAGCAGTGATAGCGGGGGACCTTACGAGCAGTACTTC

d_gene: TRBD2
abundance: NA
v_gene: TRBV6-4
j_gene: TRBJ2-3
CDR3aa: CASSEWTSGHAGTQYF
CDR3nt: TGTGCCAGCAGTGAATGGACTAGCGGACATGCTGGTACGCAGTATTTT

d_gene: TRBD2
abundance: NA
v_gene: TRBV11-2
j_gene: TRBJ2-3
CDR3aa: CASSHGTSGRGRTDTQYF
CDR3nt: TGTGCCAGCAGCCACGGGACTAGCGGGAGAGGGCGTACAGATACGCAGTATTTT

d_gene: NA
abundance: NA
v_gene: TRBV5-5
j_gene: TRBJ2-1
CDR3aa: CASSFQAGPSTEQFF
CDR3nt: TGTGCCAGCAGCTTCCAAGCGGGTCCATCCACAGAGCAGTTCTTC

d_gene: TRBD1
abundance: NA
v_gene: TRBV7-7
j_gene: TRBJ2-3
CDR3aa: CASSRGTGADTQYF
CDR3nt: TGTGCCAGCAGCCGCGGGACAGGGGCAGATACGCAGTATTTT

d_gene: NA
abundance: NA
v_gene: TRBV28
j_gene: TRBJ1-5
CDR3aa: CASRPHGGYQPQHF
CDR3nt: TGTGCCAGCAGACCCCATGGCGGATATCAGCCCCAGCATTTT

d_gene: NA
abundance: once
v_gene: TRBV9
j_gene: TRBJ1-3
CDR3aa: CASTGSSGNTIYF
CDR3nt: TGTGCCAGCACAGGGAGCTCTGGAAACACCATATATTTT

d_gene: TRBD2
abundance: NA
v_gene: TRBV4-1
j_gene: TRBJ2-1
CDR3aa: CASSLAGVASEQFF
CDR3nt: TGCGCCAGCAGTTTAGCGGGAGTAGCGAGTGAGCAGTTCTTC

d_gene: NA
abundance: NA
v_gene: TRBV7-9
j_gene: TRBJ1-2
CDR3aa: CASSWTVDYGYTF
CDR3nt: TGTGCCAGCAGCTGGACGGTCGACTATGGCTACACCTTC

d_gene: NA
abundance: NA
v_gene: TRBV4-3
j_gene: TRBJ1-4
CDR3aa: CASSQDRGRGNEKLFF
CDR3nt: TGCGCCAGCAGCCAAGATAGGGGCCGAGGTAATGAAAAACTGTTTTTT

d_gene: NA
abundance: NA
v_gene: TRBV12-3/TRBV12-4
j_gene: TRBJ1-2
CDR3aa: CASSLGNYGYTF
CDR3nt: TGTGCCAGCAGTTTAGGGAACTATGGCTACACCTTC

d_gene: NA
abundance: NA
v_gene: TRBV5-5
j_gene: TRBJ1-2
CDR3aa: CASSLDGAIYGYTF
CDR3nt: TGTGCCAGCAGCTTGGATGGAGCCATCTATGGCTACACCTTC

d_gene: NA
abundance: NA
v_gene: TRBV5-1
j_gene: TRBJ2-4
CDR3aa: CASSLSDSIAKNIQYF
CDR3nt: TGCGCCAGCAGCTTATCGGACAGCATAGCCAAAAACATTCAGTACTTC

d_gene: NA
abundance: NA
v_gene: TRBV7-7
j_gene: TRBJ1-3
CDR3aa: CASSHPTRGVGKGNTIYF
CDR3nt: TGTGCCAGCAGCCATCCTACTCGGGGCGTTGGGAAGGGGAACACCATATATTTT

d_gene: TRBD2
abundance: NA
v_gene: TRBV13
j_gene: TRBJ2-1
CDR3aa: CASSPGTSGTYNEQFF
CDR3nt: TGTGCCAGCAGCCCAGGGACTAGCGGGACCTACAATGAGCAGTTCTTC

d_gene: TRBD1
abundance: NA
v_gene: TRBV10-3
j_gene: TRBJ2-5
CDR3aa: CAISGQGGETQYF
CDR3nt: TGTGCCATCAGTGGACAGGGTGGAGAGACCCAGTACTTC

d_gene: NA
abundance: NA
v_gene: TRBV27
j_gene: TRBJ2-5
CDR3aa: CASSFFGQGRVETQYF
CDR3nt: NA